Following are 26 T cell receptor beta chains from one sample sequenced in a study of T cell responses to AZD1222 COVID-19 vaccine. Repertoires were generated with immunoSEQ multiplex PCR, while TCRdb's copy carries only in-frame clones and drops some. The top ten hold around 7.9% of the sample, which has about 180,000 clones, just over 85% seen once. The sequencing here drew on peripheral blood, taken on day 0 of AZD1222 vaccination. Receptors were obtained from an adult in good health.

This clone was recorded many times. Other DNA sequences in this sample translate to the same CDR3. This chain connects TRBV10-1 to TRBJ2-3; D is uncertain. The germline V and J ends were trimmed by 3 bases and 3 bases, with 10 bases remaining between them. CDR1 is WNHNN, CDR2 SYGVQD, per germline (reference sequence). The CDR3 has 14 amino acids. CDR3 amino acids: CASSDRALTDTQYF. CDR3 nucleotide sequence: TGCGCCAGCAGTGATCGGGCGTTAACAGATACGCAGTATTTT.

The count of this clone is one. The rearrangement uses TRBV10-3 and TRBJ2-2; 8 nucleotides align to TRBD1. The germline gives CDR1 ENHRY, CDR2 SYGVKD. Losses at the gene ends were 8 bases for V and 10 bases for J; bases not matched to a gene: 9. The CDR3 covers 13 residues. The CDR3, as DNA: TGTGCCATCCGGCTCGGACAGGGAGAGGAGCTGTTTTTT. It specifies CAIRLGQGEELFF.

The CDR3 sequence: CASSPWGLGQGTYEQYF. Written as DNA, the CDR3 is TGTGCCAGCAGCCCTTGGGGTTTGGGACAGGGGACCTACGAGCAGTACTTC. The chain couples TRBV7-2 to TRBJ2-7; 10 bases align to TRBD1. Per germline, CDR1 SGHTA and CDR2 FQGNSA. The ends lost 5 bases at V and 2 bases at J; junction bases unmatched: 12. This CDR3 region has 17 residues.

The chain recombines TRBV2 with TRBJ1-2; 8 bases align to TRBD1. Germline V gives CDR1 SNHLY, CDR2 FYNNEI. V trimming: 5 bases; J trimming: 2 bases; junction bases outside the gene matches: 4. The CDR3 contains 14 residues. This chain's CDR3 is CASSTRQGNYGYTF. Here the CDR3 DNA reads TGTGCCAGCAGTACCCGACAGGGGAACTATGGCTACACCTTC.

The chain employs TRBV6-6 and TRBJ2-2; no definite D call. Trimming stripped 5 bases from V and 2 bases from J, with 18 bases between. The CDR3 is 17 residues long. Germline V CDR1 and CDR2: MNHNY, SVGAGI (reference sequence). In DNA form, the CDR3 reads TGTGCCAGCAGTCCCTACCCGGCGGTACCAAACACCGGGGAGCTGTTTTTT. This gives the protein CASSPYPAVPNTGELFF.

This clone was seen just once. The chain links TRBV2 to TRBJ1-2, with D possibly matching TRBD1 (6 bases). Germline values: CDR1 SNHLY, CDR2 FYNNEI. The CDR3 contains 14 residues. The germline V and J ends were trimmed by 0 bases and 6 bases, with 11 bases remaining between them. DNA for the CDR3: TGTGCCAGCAGTGAAGCGGTACAGGGCGATGGCTACACCTTC. Translation: CASSEAVQGDGYTF. The whole variable domain, filled in from reference TRBV2 and TRBJ1-2, reads EPEVTQTPSHQVTQMGQEVILRCVPISNHLYFYWYRQILGQKVEFLVSFYNNEISEKSEIFDDQFSVERPDGSNFTLKIRSTKLEDSAMYFCASSEAVQGDGYTFGSGTRLTVV.

V gene TRBV7-9 combines with J gene TRBJ2-1; D remains ambiguous. Trimming stripped 2 bases from V and 5 bases from J, with 16 bases between. CDR3 length: 16 amino acids. The germline V gene has CDR1 SEHNR and CDR2 FQNEAQ (reference sequence). The CDR3 coding sequence is TGTGCCAGCAGCTTATATCTGAGTCGTAGCAACAATGAGCAGTTCTTC. This gives the protein CASSLYLSRSNNEQFF.

The chain has TRBV10-2 and TRBJ2-7; no definite D call. Germline CDR1 is WSHSY and CDR2 is SAAADI. With 11 bases removed from V and 4 bases from J, the gap between germline ends came to 15 bases. The CDR3 runs to 12 residues. The CDR3 nucleotides read TGCGCCTCGTGGGGTGGGGAATACGAGCAGTACTTC. It codes for CASWGGEYEQYF.

The chain joins TRBV5-1 to TRBJ2-2; unclear D gene. Germline loops: CDR1 SGHRS, CDR2 YFSETQ. The CDR3 runs 14 residues. V lost 4 bases and J 0 bases, leaving 7 bases between the germline ends. CDR3 sequence reads: CASSSQTNTGELFF. The CDR3 DNA sequence: TGCGCCAGCAGCAGCCAGACGAACACCGGGGAGCTGTTTTTT.

This chain joins TRBV2 and TRBJ2-7, with 9 bases fitting TRBD1. Unmatched junction bases numbered 7, after V lost 3 bases and J lost 7 bases. CDR3 length: 14 amino acids. Germline CDR1 reads SNHLY; CDR2 reads FYNNEI. The CDR3 spells CASSDPGQGREQYF. The CDR3 DNA is TGTGCCAGCAGTGACCCGGGACAGGGAAGGGAGCAGTACTTC.

The chain carries TRBV6-5 and TRBJ2-7; 10 bases line up with TRBD1. Germline loops: CDR1 MNHEY, CDR2 SVGAGI. V shed 4 bases, J shed 5 bases, and the junction held 2 bases outside the gene matches. The CDR3 extends over 13 amino acids. CDR3 nucleotide sequence: TGTGCCAGCAGTTCGACAGGGGGCGACGAGCAGTACTTC. Protein product: CASSSTGGDEQYF.

This clone has just one count. The chain recombines TRBV30 with TRBJ2-7; unclear D gene. The CDR3 extends over 12 amino acids. In germline, CDR1 is GTSNPN, CDR2 SVGIG (reference sequence). V lost 3 bases to trimming and J lost 4 bases, with 10 bases between them. The CDR3 DNA reads as TGTGCCTGGAGGGTGGCATCTTACGAGCAGTACTTC. Protein: CAWRVASYEQYF.

The gene calls are TRBV10-3 and TRBJ2-5, with D perhaps matching TRBD2 (6 bases). Trimming took off 4 bases at V and 3 bases at J, with 9 bases between the two ends. Germline V gene data show CDR1 as ENHRY and CDR2 as SYGVKD. The CDR3 is 13 amino acids. CDR3 in amino acids: CAISALAEETQYF. The DNA of the CDR3 is TGTGCCATCAGTGCACTAGCTGAAGAGACCCAGTACTTC.

The sample holds one count of this clone. The chain combines TRBV30 with TRBJ2-1; perhaps TRBD2 as D (5 bases). The ends were cut back, 1 base at V and 1 base at J, with 14 bases in the middle. CDR1 and CDR2 (germline): GTSNPN, SVGIG (reference sequence). The CDR3 sequence is 16 residues long. CDR3 in amino acids: CAWSARRTGSYNEQFF. The DNA for the CDR3 is TGTGCCTGGAGTGCCAGGAGGACGGGGTCCTACAATGAGCAGTTCTTC. The full variable domain, completed using reference TRBV30 and TRBJ2-1, is SQTIHQWPATLVQPVGSPLSLECTVEGTSNPNLYWYRQAAGRGLQLLFYSVGIGQISSEVPQNLSASRPQDRQFILSSKKLLLSDSGFYLCAWSARRTGSYNEQFFGPGTRLTVL.

The gene calls are TRBV28 and TRBJ2-2; D might be TRBD2 (5 bases). The CDR3 spans 15 residues. V lost 2 bases, J lost 4 bases, and 11 bases lay in between. Germline V gene data show CDR1 as MDHEN and CDR2 as SYDVKM. CDR3 region: CASSLPLGLTGELFF. The CDR3 DNA sequence: TGTGCCAGCAGTTTACCCCTCGGACTCACCGGGGAGCTGTTTTTT.

The V call is TRBV14, the J call TRBJ2-7; possibly TRBD1 for D (6 bases). The CDR3 covers 13 residues. Trimming stripped 1 base from V and 4 bases from J, with 8 bases between. The germline CDR1 and CDR2 sequences are SGHDN and FVKESK. The CDR3 reads CASSQGGGYEQYF. In DNA form, the CDR3 reads TGTGCCAGCAGCCAAGGAGGGGGTTACGAGCAGTACTTC.

V and J are TRBV30 and TRBJ1-2, with TRBD1 as a possible D gene (5 bases). V lost 8 bases to trimming and J lost 7 bases, with 20 bases between them. Germline V lookup: CDR1 GTSNPN, CDR2 SVGIG (reference sequence). This CDR3 has 13 amino acids. The CDR3 DNA follows: TGTGCCCGGGCCCGGGACCCCACCAGTGGCTACACCTTC. Translated, it gives CARARDPTSGYTF.

This clone was observed a single time. The J gene is TRBJ1-1, the V gene TRBV12-5; D not resolved. Germline V gene lookup returns CDR1 LGHNT and CDR2 FRNRAP. There are 11 residues in the CDR3. The V and J ends lost 7 bases and 1 base respectively, with 4 bases between them. DNA of the CDR3: TGTGCTAGTGTCTCGAACACTGAAGCTTTCTTT. Translated: CASVSNTEAFF. Full variable domain (remainder filled in from reference TRBV12-5 and TRBJ1-1): DARVTQTPRHKVTEMGQEVTMRCQPILGHNTVFWYRQTMMQGLELLAYFRNRAPLDDSGMPKDRFSAEMPDATLATLKIQPSEPRDSAVYFCASVSNTEAFFGQGTRLTVV.

CDR3 amino acids: CASSLIAPGTEAFF. The DNA of the CDR3 is TGTGCCAGCAGCTTGATCGCCCCTGGGACTGAAGCTTTCTTT. This chain connects TRBV5-4 to TRBJ1-1; D uncertain. With 1 base removed from V and 5 bases from J, the gap between germline ends came to 12 bases. From germline, CDR1 is SGHNT and CDR2 YYREEE (reference sequence). This CDR3 spans 14 amino acids. The full variable domain, rest sourced from reference TRBV5-4 and TRBJ1-1, is ETGVTQSPTHLIKTRGQQVTLRCSSQSGHNTVSWYQQALGQGPQFIFQYYREEENGRGNFPPRFSGLQFPNYSSELNVNALELDDSALYLCASSLIAPGTEAFFGQGTRLTVV.

The chain is built from TRBV7-3 and TRBJ1-1, with D maybe TRBD1 (5 bases). V was trimmed by 1 base and J by 1 base, leaving 7 bases between them. Germline CDR1 is SGHTA and CDR2 is FQGTGA. The CDR3 covers 14 residues. Here the CDR3 reads CASSLNGGNTEAFF. CDR3 bases: TGTGCCAGCAGCTTAAACGGGGGGAACACTGAAGCTTTCTTT.

The rearrangement links TRBV20-1 to TRBJ2-1; no firm D call. This CDR3 comprises 15 residues. Germline V gene lookup returns CDR1 DFQATT and CDR2 SNEGSKA (reference sequence). The V end lost 3 bases, the J end lost 7 bases, and 19 bases lay between the germline ends. The CDR3 nucleotides read TGCAGTGCTAGTAGCCAGCTCAGCGACAATAATGAGCAGTTCTTC. Encoded protein: CSASSQLSDNNEQFF.

V gene TRBV11-2 combines with J gene TRBJ2-2; D unclear. Trimming pared 1 base from V and 7 bases from J, leaving 13 bases between. This CDR3 region has 15 residues. Germline V lookup: CDR1 SGHAT, CDR2 FQNNGV. The CDR3 DNA sequence: TGTGCCAGCAGCTTAGGTATAAGCTTAGTCGGGGAGCTGTTTTTT. It codes for CASSLGISLVGELFF.

The chain joins TRBV5-1 to TRBJ2-7, with TRBD1 matching over 10 bases. The CDR3 length is 16 residues. CDR1 and CDR2 from the germline V gene are SGHRS and YFSETQ. Trimming removed 4 bases from V and 2 bases from J; junction bases left unmatched: 9. As DNA, the CDR3 is TGCGCCAGCAGCCGTACACGGACAGGGGGAACCTACGAGCAGTACTTC. It codes for CASSRTRTGGTYEQYF.

V and J are TRBV18 and TRBJ1-4; perhaps TRBD1 as D (6 bases). V was shortened by 3 bases and J by 8 bases, with 10 bases between the two germline ends. This CDR3 region has 13 residues. The germline CDR1 and CDR2 sequences are KGHSH and LQKENI. The CDR3 sequence: CASSPRTEEKLFF. DNA of the CDR3: TGTGCCAGCTCACCCAGGACAGAAGAAAAACTGTTTTTT.

The chain employs TRBV6-2 or TRBV6-3 and TRBJ2-7, with no clear D. The CDR3 covers 11 residues. Germline V gives CDR1 MNHEY, CDR2 SVGEGT. With 5 bases removed from V and 5 bases from J, the gap between germline ends came to 7 bases. CDR3 protein: CASSDGNEQYF. The CDR3 DNA is TGTGCCAGCAGTGACGGCAACGAGCAGTACTTC.

Comments on this clone: At one end, the junction sequence differs from germline, possibly due to a read error. This chain uses TRBV5-1 with TRBJ2-3; 9 nucleotides match TRBD2. Germline V gene sequence: CDR1 SGHRS, CDR2 YFSETQ. The CDR3 is 16 amino acids. The CDR3 nucleotides are TGCGCCAGCAGCTTGGCCCGGCGGGGGGGCACCGATACGCAGTATTTT. Its translation: CASSLARRGGTDTQYF.